The clone carrying this T cell receptor (beta chain) was counted once. The data were obtained in a study of T cell changes during pregnancy in multiple sclerosis. Germline V gene lookup returns CDR1 MGHRA and CDR2 YSYEKL. V was pared by 0 bases and J by 1 base, with 7 bases between. The CDR3 has 14 amino acids. The repertoire was sequenced with immunoSEQ multiplex PCR; TCRdb's copy has only in-frame clones and lacks some. The data hold roughly 100,000 clones, with under 95% observed a single time. This clonotype was sampled from a female donor with multiple sclerosis, enrolled in a pregnancy study. This chain links TRBV4-1 with TRBJ2-7, with D possibly matching TRBD2 (5 bases). Sample: peripheral blood, taken after pregnancy. CDR3: CASSQDWTSYEQYF. CDR3 nucleotide sequence: TGCGCCAGCAGCCAAGATTGGACTTCCTACGAGCAGTACTTC.